The clone carrying this T cell receptor beta chain was seen a single time. Its target is unknown. The sample is drawn from a study of cytomegalovirus exposure and HLA in healthy donors. CDR1 and CDR2 from the germline V gene are SGHAT and FQNNGV. CDR3 length: 13 amino acids. V was trimmed by 5 bases and J by 10 bases, leaving 17 bases between them. Study results and limitations: Within an earlier analysis, most TCR beta V segments proved productive either about 87% or about 30% of the time. Later, TCR association rates were found to vary by HLA locus, highest for DRB1 and lowest for HLA-C. Near-uniform donor sequencing depth was presumed by presence/absence analyses.

PCR was performed using 60 Vbeta and 13 Jbeta primers. The table came from immunoSEQ multiplex PCR; TCRdb's copy has only in-frame clones and leaves some out. The data show about 38,000 clones, with 70% to 90% seen just once and over 9.5% held by the top ten. The specimen was PBMCs. The chain uses TRBV11-2 and TRBJ1-1, with D uncertain. The sequence was collected from a woman aged 40 to 50 in good health and CMV-seropositive. CDR3 DNA sequence: TGTGCCAGCAGCCCGGAGCCGCCCCTGGGAGCTTTCTTT. This encodes CASSPEPPLGAFF.